This T cell receptor (beta chain) is drawn from a study of cytomegalovirus exposure and HLA in healthy donors. About the research overall: The study's early data release held roughly 91 million unique TCRs from HLA-typed donors. Broader study findings: Relative to the roughly 690-donor mean, N-insertions were reportedly fewer in an Asian-associated ancestry cluster in a later analysis. In a later analysis, V- and J-gene trimming of beta chains associated with a DCLRE1C missense variant, replicated independently.

This CDR3 region has 17 residues. The V and J ends lost 0 bases and 3 bases, in that order; junction bases with no gene match: 10. Germline CDR1 reads SGHRS; CDR2 reads YFSETQ. PCR amplification relied on 60 Vbeta primers (plus 13 Jbeta primers). Only in-frame clones appear in the TCRdb table, and some are missing; sequencing was by immunoSEQ multiplex PCR. The data contain about 180,000 clones, less than 85% of them seen just once; the ten biggest clones take up 4.5% to 6%. Of note for this clone: What it binds is not known.

The origin of this receptor is a man aged 40-50 years in good health and CMV-seronegative. Sequenced: PBMCs. The chain joins TRBV5-1 to TRBJ2-3, with TRBD1 matching over 7 bases. The CDR3 spells CASSLVGTAKITDTQYF. The CDR3, as DNA: TGCGCCAGCAGCTTGGTTGGGACAGCGAAAATTACAGATACGCAGTATTTT.